This TCR beta chain originates from a study of blood T cell repertoires in COVID-19 (dated by TCRdb to 2019 to 2021). At the level of the whole study: The collaborator samples originated in the United States, Italy and Spain and spanned the acute and convalescent phases of COVID-19. The prospective study material was composed of cDNA or gDNA derived from T cells, B-cell-depleted T cells, or PBMCs. The dataset comprised deeply sampled blood TCRbeta repertoires from subjects exposed to, actively infected with, or recovered from COVID-19. The repertoires were released in a freely available public database intended as a resource for research on the immune response to SARS-CoV-2. Samples were obtained from the ongoing ImmuneRACE study (first 160 participants) and from over 1,000 subjects provided by 6 global collaborators. A de-identified subject ID, COVID-19 status, age in years and sex were almost always included in the sample metadata. HLA class I and class II types, where available, came from metadata supplied by the sample provider rather than from assay-based typing.

Comment on this clone: Its antigen is currently not known. The sample holds no much larger clone one base away, and base qualities are not on file.

The CDR3, from cysteine to phenylalanine, totals 14 residues. Only the CDR3 part of the read is kept: 42 bases, read in frame from the first base. From a lookup of the germline V gene, CDR1 and CDR2 are SGHAT and FQNNGV. V gives up 3 bases and J gives up 0 bases, and the segment between their germline ends measures 6 bases. Whole blood was collected in K2EDTA tubes by collaborating institutions according to the institutions' own protocols. For TCRbeta analysis, collaborators shipped samples in one of three forms: frozen whole blood, isolated PBMCs, or DNA extracted from either of those sample types. TCRbeta CDR3 regions were amplified from genomic DNA using the immunoSEQ Assay, a bias-controlled multiplex PCR. The source study handled its data this way. Nucleated cell counts per sample were estimated from amplification of reference gene primers within the assay. Sequence reads were collapsed and filtered to measure the absolute abundance of every unique TCRbeta CDR3 rearrangement. For each sample, productive Simpson clonality was calculated as the square root of Simpson's diversity index over productive rearrangements. Entries here come from immuneACCESS through TCRdb and include only in-frame sequences with V and J called. Some clones fail to appear in such tables; in the studies checked, an unresolved V gene covers under half of the shortfall, and the cause of the remainder is unknown. V, J and clone size derive from that table, while D and trimming were established from the DNA sequence. Within this sample are about 62,000 clones, with about 88% of them counted one time only. More than 0.9% of the sample lies in the top ten.

What the research found in general, with its limitations: How much clinical and demographic metadata was included differed by source and by participant, and the metadata was provided uncurated.

The V gene is TRBV11-2 and the J gene is TRBJ2-1; a weak D assignment points to TRBD2 (6 bases agree). Sequencing was done on a sample of peripheral blood. The TCR originated in a man between 65 and 85 years old with acute or convalescent COVID-19. The CDR3 has the sequence CASSFGSSYNEQFF. The sequence in DNA is TGTGCCAGCAGCTTCGGGAGCTCCTACAATGAGCAGTTCTTC.